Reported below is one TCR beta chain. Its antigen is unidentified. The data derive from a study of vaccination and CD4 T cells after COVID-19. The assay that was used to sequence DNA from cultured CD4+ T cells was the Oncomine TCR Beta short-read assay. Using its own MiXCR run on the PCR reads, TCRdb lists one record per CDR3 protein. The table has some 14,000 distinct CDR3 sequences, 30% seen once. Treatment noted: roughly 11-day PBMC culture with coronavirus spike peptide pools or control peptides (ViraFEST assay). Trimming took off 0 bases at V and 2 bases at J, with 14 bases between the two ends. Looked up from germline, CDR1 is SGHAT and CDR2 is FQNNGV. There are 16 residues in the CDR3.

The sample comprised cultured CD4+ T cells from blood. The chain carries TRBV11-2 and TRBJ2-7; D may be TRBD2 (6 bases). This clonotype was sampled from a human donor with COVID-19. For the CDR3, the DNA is TGTGCCAGCAGCTTAGAGGCCGGGACTGGGACCTACGAGCAGTACTTC. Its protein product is CASSLEAGTGTYEQYF.